These 9 T cell receptor beta chains originate from one sample sequenced in a study of monozygotic twins with inflammatory bowel disease. TCRdb reprocessed the 5' RACE reads, with one entry per CDR3 protein and no DNA. The specimen's table records 190,000 or so distinct CDR3 sequences. The sequenced sample consisted of blood. The source of these receptors is a human donor with ulcerative colitis or Crohn's disease, or a healthy co-twin of an affected twin (not recorded which).

This sequence joins TRBV20-1 and TRBJ1-1. CDR1 is DFQATT, CDR2 SNEGSKA, per germline (reference sequence). CDR3 size: 15 residues. The CDR3 is CSASPVTKMNTEAFF.

The rearrangement uses TRBV12-3 or TRBV12-4 and TRBJ2-5; TCRdb's assignment of TRBD1 cannot be checked, as there is no DNA. The CDR3 has 15 residues. CDR3 sequence: CASSLGTVPQETQYF.

The rearrangement joins TRBV12-3 or TRBV12-4 to TRBJ1-4. The CDR3 has 14 amino acids. Here the CDR3 reads CASSNRGFNEKLFF.

This chain uses TRBV12-3 or TRBV12-4 with TRBJ2-5; TCRdb's D call of TRBD2 is untestable without DNA. There are 16 residues in the CDR3. CDR3 protein: CASSGTSGEYQETQYF.

The chain uses TRBV7-3 and TRBJ2-1; TCRdb's D call, TRBD1, is unchecked because there is no DNA. Germline values: CDR1 SGHTA, CDR2 FQGTGA. This CDR3 has 15 amino acids. The CDR3 sequence: CASSETGGGGNEQFF.

The chain employs TRBV19 and TRBJ1-4; checking the TCRdb D call of TRBD1 is not possible without DNA. CDR3 length equals 17 residues. Germline V lookup: CDR1 LNHDA, CDR2 SQIVND (reference sequence). CDR3 sequence reads: CASRDRGLSWTNEKLFF.

The chain employs TRBV6-4 and TRBJ2-1; TCRdb outputs TRBD2, but without DNA this stays unchecked. There are 15 residues in the CDR3. Germline V gene data show CDR1 as MRHNA and CDR2 as SNTAGT. The CDR3 sequence: CASSPLAGAYNEQFF.

The chain couples TRBV6-1 to TRBJ2-7; TCRdb designates TRBD1, a call that cannot be tested without DNA. Germline CDR1 reads MNHNS; CDR2 reads SASEGT. The CDR3 consists of 15 residues. CDR3: CASRSHRDRGSEQYF.

The J gene is TRBJ2-1, the V gene TRBV24-1; TCRdb's assignment of TRBD2 cannot be checked, as there is no DNA. The CDR3 covers 15 residues. Germline CDR1 is KGHDR and CDR2 is SFDVKD. CDR3 region: CATSQASGGNNEQFF.